This T cell receptor beta chain was recorded in a study of T-cell reconstitution after alpha-beta-depleted transplantation in children. V was cut by 6 bases and J by 12 bases, with 21 bases left in between. Germline V CDR1 and CDR2: SGHDT, YYEEEE. This CDR3 spans 13 amino acids. This clonotype was detected ten times or more. As yet, its antigen is unknown. Study-wide results and caveats: T-cell counts and diversity were attributed mostly to newly produced T cells one year after transplant.

Library preparation (for TCRbeta) was performed with unique molecular identifiers. MiXCR was run by TCRdb on the PCR reads, yielding one entry per CDR3 protein. Of under 75,000 distinct CDR3 sequences listed, approximately 11% are singletons. The input for sequencing was PBMCs, taken before TCRalphabeta/CD19-depleted stem cell transplant. This TCR was sampled from a boy aged 5-17 years with acute myeloid leukemia, due to receive a stem cell transplant. This chain uses TRBV5-6 with TRBJ1-1; perhaps TRBD1 as D (6 bases). The CDR3 nucleotides read TGTGCCAGCACGCCGGGACAAGTTGATGAGACTTTCTTT. It encodes CASTPGQVDETFF.